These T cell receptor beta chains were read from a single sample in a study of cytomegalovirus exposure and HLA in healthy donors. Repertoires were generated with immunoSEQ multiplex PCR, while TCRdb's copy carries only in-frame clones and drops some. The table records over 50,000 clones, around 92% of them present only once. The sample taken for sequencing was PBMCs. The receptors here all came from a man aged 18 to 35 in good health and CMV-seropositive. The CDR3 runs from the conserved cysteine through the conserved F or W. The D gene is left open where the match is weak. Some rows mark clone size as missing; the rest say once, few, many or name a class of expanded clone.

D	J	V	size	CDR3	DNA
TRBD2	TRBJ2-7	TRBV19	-	CASTPGGRGIGEQYF	TGTGCCAGTACCCCCGGCGGGAGGGGAATAGGCGAGCAGTACTTC
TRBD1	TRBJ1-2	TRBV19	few	CASSINPDRGVYGYTF	TGTGCCAGTAGTATAAATCCGGACAGGGGGGTCTATGGCTACACCTTC
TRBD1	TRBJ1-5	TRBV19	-	CASSFSGGSFQPQHF	TGTGCCAGTAGTTTCTCAGGGGGCTCGTTCCAGCCCCAGCATTTT
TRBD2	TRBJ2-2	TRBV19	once	CATGGGPRELFF	TGTGCCACCGGGGGAGGGCCTAGGGAGCTGTTTTTT
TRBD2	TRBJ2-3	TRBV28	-	CASRSNRGPVAGGADTQYF	TGTGCCAGCAGATCTAACAGGGGGCCGGTAGCGGGAGGGGCAGATACGCAGTATTTT
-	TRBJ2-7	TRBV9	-	CASSTTWGATYEQYF	TGTGCCAGCAGCACTACATGGGGAGCCACCTACGAGCAGTACTTC
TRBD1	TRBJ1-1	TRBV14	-	CASSPLQQGATGTFF	TGTGCCAGCAGCCCACTCCAACAGGGGGCCACGGGAACTTTCTTT
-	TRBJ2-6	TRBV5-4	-	CASSLFRDSGANVLTF	TGTGCCAGCAGCTTATTCAGGGACTCTGGGGCCAACGTCCTGACTTTC
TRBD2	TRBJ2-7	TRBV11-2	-	CASSLSGSGYEQYF	TGTGCCAGCAGCCTTAGCGGGAGCGGGTACGAGCAGTACTTC
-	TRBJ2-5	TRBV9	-	CASTKLVRGRETQYF	TGTGCCAGCACGAAACTAGTCAGAGGCCGGGAGACCCAGTACTTC
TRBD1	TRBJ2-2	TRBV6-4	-	CASSEQGATGELFF	TGTGCCAGCAGTGAACAGGGGGCAACCGGGGAGCTGTTTTTT
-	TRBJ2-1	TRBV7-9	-	CASSRAGAYNEQFF	TGTGCCAGCAGCCGCGCGGGGGCGTACAATGAGCAGTTCTTC
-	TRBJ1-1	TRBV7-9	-	CASSFQEAGFTEAFF	TGTGCCAGCAGCTTTCAGGAAGCTGGGTTCACTGAAGCTTTCTTT
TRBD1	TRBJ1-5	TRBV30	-	CAWSTQGALGQPQHF	TGTGCCTGGAGTACACAGGGGGCGTTGGGTCAGCCCCAGCATTTT
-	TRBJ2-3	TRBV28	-	CASRPTLVVSTDTQYF	TGTGCCAGCAGGCCGACTTTAGTGGTTAGCACAGATACGCAGTATTTT
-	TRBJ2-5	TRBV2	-	CASRPQDNYQETQYF	TGTGCCAGCAGGCCCCAGGACAATTACCAAGAGACCCAGTACTTC
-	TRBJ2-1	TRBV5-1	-	CASSLVAHNEQFF	TGCGCCAGCAGCTTGGTGGCCCACAATGAGCAGTTCTTC
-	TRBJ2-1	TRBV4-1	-	CASSQGKADYNEQFF	TGCGCCAGCAGCCAGGGAAAAGCGGACTACAATGAGCAGTTCTTC
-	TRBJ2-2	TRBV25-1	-	CASNLNPDGGLFF	TGTGCCAGCAATCTTAACCCCGACGGGGGACTGTTTTTT
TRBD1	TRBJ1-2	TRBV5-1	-	CASSRLATGGDSGYTF	TGCGCCAGCAGCCGTTTAGCGACAGGGGGCGATTCCGGCTACACCTTC
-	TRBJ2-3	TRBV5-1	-	CASSLEYGNEDTQYF	TGCGCCAGCAGCTTGGAATACGGGAATGAAGATACGCAGTATTTT
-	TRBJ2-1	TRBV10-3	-	CATGQGGREQFF	TGTGCCACCGGACAGGGAGGGCGTGAGCAGTTCTTC
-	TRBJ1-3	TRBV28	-	CASRSGGGRSGNTIYF	TGTGCCAGCAGGTCGGGAGGGGGACGCTCTGGAAACACCATATATTTT